The rows below give T cell receptor beta chains drawn from one sample of a study of cytomegalovirus exposure and HLA in healthy donors. This table comes from immunoSEQ multiplex PCR, and its TCRdb copy is limited to in-frame clones, with some not included. The sample records 130,000 or so clones, roughly 80% being singletons. Sequenced material: PBMCs. Receptors originate from a man in his forties in good health and CMV-seronegative. Both conserved end residues are trimmed from each CDR3.

length,J,V,CDR3
11,TRBJ1-1,TRBV28,ASSSQGSTEAF
14,TRBJ2-5,TRBV5-1,ASSLGLAGDGETQY
10,TRBJ1-1,TRBV19,ASRLGGTEAF
15,TRBJ2-2,TRBV9,ASSVVKDRPFTGELF
12,TRBJ2-1,TRBV10-3,AISGRGNYNEQF
11,TRBJ1-1,TRBV7-9,ASSLSGGTEAF
13,TRBJ1-4,TRBV5-4,ASTHKSGGSEKLF
13,TRBJ2-1,TRBV7-3,ASSPGVSSYNEQF
13,TRBJ2-3,TRBV5-4,ASSFNSGPWDTQY
12,TRBJ2-7,TRBV29-1,SVEGTGATQEQY
12,TRBJ2-5,TRBV5-8,ASSFRVVQETQY
15,TRBJ1-2,TRBV4-1,ASSQSPVSRGQWGYT
10,TRBJ2-7,TRBV30,AWSVLPYEQY
13,TRBJ2-7,TRBV2,ASSERGISAYEQY
13,TRBJ2-1,TRBV18,ASSSDRGGYNEQF
13,TRBJ1-5,TRBV9,ASSPSGGMQQPQH
11,TRBJ2-1,TRBV4-3,ASSRDSYNEQF
15,TRBJ1-1,TRBV9,ASSVLGGTGGSTEAF
12,TRBJ2-7,TRBV19,ASSPRQAPYEQY
14,TRBJ2-7,TRBV6-5,ASSYSDRGIPYEQY
10,TRBJ2-1,TRBV7-2,ASSPYLNEQF
12,TRBJ1-4,TRBV11-2,ASSTLTGEEKLF
11,TRBJ2-3,TRBV2,ASSSPFIDTQY
14,TRBJ2-7,TRBV28,ASSGFFSGSSYEQY
13,TRBJ2-7,TRBV5-1,ASSSDRGLAYEQY
14,TRBJ2-7,TRBV28,ASRTIAWGPSYEQY
13,TRBJ1-2,TRBV4-3,ASSHNVAANYGYT
13,TRBJ1-2,TRBV6-6,ASSYEFRSFYGYT
13,TRBJ1-1,TRBV28,ASSLPTGGGTEAF
11,TRBJ1-1,TRBV5-1,ASSFSGSYEAF
12,TRBJ2-3,TRBV9,ASSVLGGADTQY
14,TRBJ1-1,TRBV5-8,ASSLALDRGNTEAF
12,TRBJ1-2,TRBV28,ASSPQGGNYGYT
14,TRBJ2-7,TRBV7-2,ASSSGGGVGGGSQY
11,TRBJ1-4,TRBV18,ASSPSQGEKLF
13,TRBJ1-5,TRBV2,ASSVSSYSNQPQH
13,TRBJ2-3,TRBV7-8,ASSLVRGYTDTQY
11,TRBJ1-5,TRBV16,ASSRPGGQPQH
13,TRBJ2-5,TRBV6-1,ARAPSTGSEETQY
15,TRBJ1-6,TRBV7-6,ASSQGGQPFFNSPLH
14,TRBJ1-3,TRBV6-5,ASSSFWTGGGNTIY
13,TRBJ1-1,TRBV21-1,ASSKGPHQDTEAF
13,TRBJ1-2,TRBV29-1,SVTTSGQGWGGYT
10,TRBJ2-5,TRBV2,ASSDRGETQY
12,TRBJ1-1,TRBV5-1,ASSSGAGYTEAF
12,TRBJ2-3,TRBV5-1,ASGVRVGTDTQY
17,TRBJ2-7,TRBV15,ATSREPNSGQGNPYEQY
12,-,TRBV14,ASSHRVPSYEQY
12,TRBJ1-2,TRBV11-2,ASSLDWKKRGYT
14,TRBJ2-3,TRBV11-1,ASSLISTSRADTQY